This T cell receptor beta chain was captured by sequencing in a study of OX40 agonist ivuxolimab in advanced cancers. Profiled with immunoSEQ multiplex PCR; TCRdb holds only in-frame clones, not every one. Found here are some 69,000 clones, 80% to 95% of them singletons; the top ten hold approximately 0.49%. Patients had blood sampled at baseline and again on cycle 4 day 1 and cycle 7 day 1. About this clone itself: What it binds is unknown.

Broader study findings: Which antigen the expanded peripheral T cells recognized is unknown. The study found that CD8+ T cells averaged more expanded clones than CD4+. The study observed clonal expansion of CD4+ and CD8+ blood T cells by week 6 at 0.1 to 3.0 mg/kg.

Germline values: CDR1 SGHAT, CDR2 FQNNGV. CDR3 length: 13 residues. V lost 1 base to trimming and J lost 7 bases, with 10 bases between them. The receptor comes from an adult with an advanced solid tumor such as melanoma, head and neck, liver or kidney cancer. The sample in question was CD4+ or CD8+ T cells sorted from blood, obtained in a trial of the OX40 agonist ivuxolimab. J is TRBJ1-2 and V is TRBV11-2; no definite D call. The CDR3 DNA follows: TGTGCCAGCAGCTTAGGGTCGGTGGGTGGCTACACCTTC. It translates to CASSLGSVGGYTF.